Below are 29 T cell receptor beta chains sequenced from a single sample in a study of shared clonotypes between healthy human individuals. The assay was immunoSEQ multiplex PCR, and TCRdb's table has in-frame clones only and misses some. The table includes under 1,900,000 clones, 98% to 99% detected once. The sequenced material came from naive CD4+ T cells sorted from blood. Subset meaning: CD45RA+ positively selected. These receptors were obtained from a man aged 25 to 45 in good health.

The chain employs TRBV18 and TRBJ2-3; perhaps TRBD2 as D (6 bases). Per the germline V gene, CDR1 is KGHSH and CDR2 is LQKENI. The CDR3 totals 16 residues. Trimming stripped 2 bases from V and 1 base from J, with 13 bases between. The CDR3 here is CASSPIGASGTDTQYF. The CDR3 DNA reads TGTGCCAGCTCACCAATCGGGGCTAGCGGCACAGATACGCAGTATTTT.

The V and J genes are TRBV18 and TRBJ1-4; no firm D call. Germline CDR1 reads KGHSH; CDR2 reads LQKENI. The CDR3 is 15 amino acids. V lost 0 bases and J 2 bases, leaving 7 bases between the germline ends. The CDR3 sequence: CASSPPVGTNEKLFF. CDR3 in DNA: TGTGCCAGCTCACCACCGGTGGGGACTAATGAAAAACTGTTTTTT.

The chain joins TRBV5-1 to TRBJ2-7; 11 bases line up with TRBD2. Germline V gene lookup returns CDR1 SGHRS and CDR2 YFSETQ. Unmatched junction bases numbered 3, after V lost 2 bases and J lost 2 bases. This CDR3 has 15 amino acids. CDR3 residues: CASSFLAGGTYEQYF. The CDR3 bases are TGCGCCAGCAGCTTCTTAGCGGGAGGGACCTACGAGCAGTACTTC.

This chain joins TRBV19 and TRBJ1-1; possibly TRBD1 for D (6 bases). Deletions cut 6 bases from V and 4 bases from J, with 15 bases between. The CDR3 contains 14 residues. Germline lookup yields CDR1 LNHDA and CDR2 SQIVND (reference sequence). The CDR3: CASRGTGLGTEAFF. DNA of the CDR3: TGTGCCAGTAGAGGAACAGGGTTGGGCACTGAAGCTTTCTTT.

The chain combines TRBV12-5 with TRBJ2-3; 7 bases are shared with TRBD2. Germline-derived CDR1 and CDR2 are LGHNT and FRNRAP. This CDR3 comprises 16 residues. The V segment lost 1 base and the J segment 3 bases; nucleotides outside the gene matches: 7. CDR3 in DNA: TGTGCTAGTGGTTTGGGGATAGCGGGCAGAACAGATACGCAGTATTTT. Translation gives CASGLGIAGRTDTQYF.

V and J are TRBV4-3 and TRBJ2-1; D gene unclear. V lost 2 bases to trimming and J lost 0 bases, with 8 bases between them. The CDR3 runs 15 residues. Germline CDR1 reads LGHNA; CDR2 reads YSLEER. This CDR3 reads CASSQIKSSYNEQFF. In nucleotides, the CDR3 is TGCGCCAGCAGCCAAATAAAAAGCTCCTACAATGAGCAGTTCTTC.

The chain recombines TRBV30 with TRBJ1-3, with D uncertain. Trimming cost V 0 bases and J 5 bases, with 11 bases left between them. The CDR3 runs to 14 residues. Germline V CDR1 and CDR2: GTSNPN, SVGIG (reference sequence). CDR3 coding DNA: TGTGCCTGGAGTGTGGTGAGAGGGCGAAACACCATATATTTT. This sequence encodes CAWSVVRGRNTIYF.

The chain combines TRBV18 with TRBJ1-5; D perhaps matches TRBD1 (5 bases). From germline, CDR1 is KGHSH and CDR2 LQKENI. The CDR3 sequence is 16 residues long. V was cut by 3 bases and J by 1 base, with 13 bases left in between. CDR3 loop: CASSPARGGSNQPQHF. The CDR3 nucleotides read TGTGCCAGCTCACCTGCGCGTGGGGGAAGCAATCAGCCCCAGCATTTT. The full variable domain, in which reference TRBV18 and TRBJ1-5 provide the parts outside the CDR3, is NAGVMQNPRHLVRRRGQEARLRCSPMKGHSHVYWYRQLPEEGLKFMVYLQKENIIDESGMPKERFSAEFPKEGPSILRIQQVVRGDSAAYFCASSPARGGSNQPQHFGDGTRLSIL.

This clone has only one observation. The chain is built from TRBV6-6 and TRBJ2-5; no definite D call. This CDR3 is built from 12 residues. V was clipped by 6 bases and J by 7 bases, with 12 bases between them. CDR1 and CDR2 from the germline V gene are MNHNY and SVGAGI (reference sequence). The DNA for the CDR3 is TGTGCCAGCAGCAGGACGGGCGGGACCCAGTACTTC. Its translation: CASSRTGGTQYF.

The CDR3 DNA reads as TGTGCCACCGCGGTGGGGCCGGAGGGCAATCAGCCCCAGCATTTT. Residues: CATAVGPEGNQPQHF. This sequence joins TRBV27 and TRBJ1-5; D perhaps matches TRBD1 (5 bases). CDR1 is MNHEY, CDR2 SMNVEV, per germline (reference sequence). Trimming removed 10 bases at V and 2 bases at J, with 18 bases between. The CDR3 is 15 residues long.

In its sample, this clone was seen once. The chain couples TRBV9 to TRBJ2-5; 11 nucleotides align to TRBD2. Germline assignment: CDR1 SGDLS and CDR2 YYNGEE. There are 15 residues in the CDR3. The V segment lost 4 bases and the J segment 4 bases; nucleotides outside the gene matches: 6. The DNA for the CDR3 is TGTGCCAGCAGCACTACCGGGACTAGCGGAGAGACCCAGTACTTC. This codes for CASSTTGTSGETQYF.

The chain links TRBV28 to TRBJ1-2; perhaps TRBD1 as D (6 bases). Germline CDR1 MDHEN, CDR2 SYDVKM. This CDR3 is built from 15 residues. Trimming removed 3 bases from V and 8 bases from J, with 19 bases in between. The CDR3 region is CASSLGGHLLGGYTF. The CDR3 bases are TGTGCCAGCAGTTTGGGGGGACATCTTCTAGGAGGCTACACCTTC.

This rearrangement joins TRBV7-8 to TRBJ2-5; tentative D call: TRBD1 (5 bases). The V gene's germline CDR1 is SGHVS and CDR2 FQNEAQ. V was shortened by 5 bases and J by 7 bases, with 17 bases between the two germline ends. CDR3 length: 14 amino acids. This chain's CDR3 is CASSPRQGRGTQYF. The CDR3 DNA is TGTGCCAGCAGCCCACGCCAGGGAAGGGGGACCCAGTACTTC.

CDR3 DNA: TGCAGCGAAAGACCCCAGGGGGGAACAGATACGCAGTATTTT. This encodes CSERPQGGTDTQYF. The gene calls are TRBV29-1 and TRBJ2-3, with D possibly TRBD1 on 7 matching bases. Looked up from germline, CDR1 is SQVTM and CDR2 is ANQGSEA. The V and J ends lost 7 bases and 3 bases respectively, with 17 bases between them. This CDR3 spans 14 amino acids.

This clone came up once. The chain couples TRBV5-1 to TRBJ2-1; 9 nucleotides agree with TRBD1. This CDR3 contains 17 residues. Germline CDR1 is SGHRS and CDR2 is YFSETQ. V shed 4 bases and J 4 bases; nucleotides not matched to a gene: 12. In nucleotides, the CDR3 is TGCGCCAGCAGCGGAAATCGACAGGGGGGGAGATACAATGAGCAGTTCTTC. This encodes CASSGNRQGGRYNEQFF.

Here the CDR3 reads CASSPQRETHEQFF. CDR3 bases: TGTGCCAGCTCACCCCAGCGGGAGACTCATGAGCAGTTCTTC. V is TRBV18 and J is TRBJ2-1; 8 nucleotides match TRBD2. From germline, CDR1 is KGHSH and CDR2 LQKENI. This CDR3 is 14 amino acids long. V gave up 3 bases and J gave up 8 bases; unmatched junction bases: 6.

Written as DNA, the CDR3 is TGCGCCAGCAGACCGGGGACAGGGGGTAATTATGGCTACACCTTC. This sequence encodes CASRPGTGGNYGYTF. The chain is built from TRBV5-1 and TRBJ1-2, with 11 bases aligning to TRBD1. In germline, CDR1 is SGHRS, CDR2 YFSETQ. The CDR3 has 15 residues. V lost 5 bases, J lost 5 bases, and 8 bases stayed unmatched.

The chain's CDR3 is CASGSRPYTFLKKEAFF. CDR3 DNA sequence: TGTGCCAGCGGAAGTCGTCCGTACACTTTCTTAAAGAAAGAAGCTTTCTTT. The gene calls are TRBV28 and TRBJ1-1, with D unresolved. V was pared by 8 bases and J by 8 bases, with 30 bases between. The CDR3 loop spans 17 amino acids. CDR1 MDHEN and CDR2 SYDVKM come from the germline V gene.

This clone has just one count. V is TRBV5-6 and J is TRBJ2-6; D remains unclear. Looked up from germline, CDR1 is SGHDT and CDR2 is YYEEEE. Trimming cost V 3 bases and J 2 bases, with 12 bases left between them. The CDR3 runs 16 residues. The CDR3 protein is CASSYGSGTGANVLTF. The CDR3 DNA sequence: TGTGCCAGCAGCTATGGATCAGGCACTGGGGCCAACGTCCTGACTTTC.

On this clone: This specimen includes other DNA sequences encoding the same CDR3. The V call is TRBV28, the J call TRBJ2-3, with D possibly TRBD2 on 5 matching bases. Germline lookup yields CDR1 MDHEN and CDR2 SYDVKM. The CDR3 spans 15 residues. Trimming pared 1 base from V and 0 bases from J, leaving 8 bases between. CDR3 loop: CASSLSGGSTDTQYF. The CDR3 nucleotides read TGTGCCAGCAGTTTATCGGGCGGGAGCACAGATACGCAGTATTTT.

The chain combines TRBV7-3 with TRBJ2-2; no reliable D call. Germline-derived CDR1 and CDR2 are SGHTA and FQGTGA. The CDR3 has 18 residues. V lost 0 bases and J lost 0, with 14 bases in between. The CDR3 DNA is TGTGCCAGCAGCTTAACAGGCGCAGGTGCCGCGAACACCGGGGAGCTGTTTTTT. Translated, it gives CASSLTGAGAANTGELFF.

Notes on this clone: Distinct nucleotide sequences in the sample also encode this CDR3. The rearrangement links TRBV9 to TRBJ2-2, with D hard to call. Germline CDR1 SGDLS, CDR2 YYNGEE. The CDR3 totals 12 residues. V lost 2 bases to trimming and J lost 3 bases, with 2 bases between them. CDR3: CASSVYTGELFF. In nucleotides, the CDR3 is TGTGCCAGCAGCGTCTACACCGGGGAGCTGTTTTTT.

The chain links TRBV11-2 to TRBJ1-2; D gene unclear. This CDR3 contains 15 residues. Germline CDR1 and CDR2: SGHAT and FQNNGV. Trimming took 6 bases from V and 4 from J, leaving 18 bases between them. CDR3 region: CASRRDGQAAYGYTF. The CDR3 region has the DNA TGTGCCAGCAGGAGGGATGGTCAGGCGGCCTATGGCTACACCTTC.

J is TRBJ2-6 and V is TRBV9; 7 bases are a match to TRBD2. The trim removed 3 bases at V and 3 bases at J, leaving 3 bases unmatched. The germline V gene has CDR1 SGDLS and CDR2 YYNGEE. This CDR3 has 15 residues. The chain's CDR3 is CASSELANGANVLTF. The DNA for the CDR3 is TGTGCCAGCAGCGAACTAGCGAATGGGGCCAACGTCCTGACTTTC.

The table lists this clone with a count of one. CDR3 in amino acids: CASSVYNVVVGGNEQFF. The CDR3, as DNA: TGTGCCAGCAGCGTGTACAATGTTGTCGTAGGGGGTAATGAGCAGTTCTTC. J is TRBJ2-1 and V is TRBV9, with TRBD1 as a possible D gene (6 bases). There are 17 residues in the CDR3. The V and J ends lost 2 bases and 7 bases respectively, with 22 bases between them. Germline lookup yields CDR1 SGDLS and CDR2 YYNGEE.

This clone was seen once. The chain carries TRBV7-3 and TRBJ2-2; D is unclear. The germline CDR1 and CDR2 sequences are SGHTA and FQGTGA. The CDR3 has 16 residues. The V and J ends lost 5 bases and 6 bases respectively, with 19 bases between them. This CDR3 is CASSPLPSVVPGELFF. The CDR3 DNA is TGTGCCAGCAGCCCCCTTCCCTCAGTTGTCCCCGGGGAGCTGTTTTTT.

The rearrangement joins TRBV7-2 to TRBJ2-1, with D unresolved. Per the germline V gene, CDR1 is SGHTA and CDR2 is FQGNSA. This CDR3 contains 14 residues. Trimming removed 1 base at V and 6 bases at J, with 10 bases between. The CDR3 sequence: CASSLDPDLNEQFF. The CDR3 coding sequence is TGTGCCAGCAGCTTAGACCCGGACCTCAATGAGCAGTTCTTC.

The genes are TRBV28 and TRBJ1-3; D not resolved. The germline gives CDR1 MDHEN, CDR2 SYDVKM. The length of the CDR3 is 14 residues. The germline V and J ends were trimmed by 6 bases and 0 bases, with 9 bases remaining between them. The CDR3 DNA sequence: TGTGCCAGCAGATTTGGAGACTCTGGAAACACCATATATTTT. As protein: CASRFGDSGNTIYF.

This sequence joins TRBV28 and TRBJ1-4; TRBD1 aligns across 7 bases. V lost 6 bases and J lost 5; bases outside the gene matches: 6. This CDR3 comprises 14 residues. In germline, CDR1 is MDHEN, CDR2 SYDVKM. The chain's CDR3 is CASSQGQPNEKLFF. As DNA, the CDR3 is TGTGCCAGCAGCCAGGGACAGCCGAATGAAAAACTGTTTTTT.